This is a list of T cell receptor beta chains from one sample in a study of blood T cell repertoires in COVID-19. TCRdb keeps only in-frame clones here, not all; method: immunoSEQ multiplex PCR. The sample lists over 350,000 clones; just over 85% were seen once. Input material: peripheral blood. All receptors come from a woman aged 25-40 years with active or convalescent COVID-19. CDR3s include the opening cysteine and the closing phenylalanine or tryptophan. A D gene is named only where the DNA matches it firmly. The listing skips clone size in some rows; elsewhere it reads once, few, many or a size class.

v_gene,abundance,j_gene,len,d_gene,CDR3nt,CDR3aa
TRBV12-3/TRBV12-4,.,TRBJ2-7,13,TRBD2,TGTGCCAGCAGTTCGCTAGCGGGCCAATTAAAGTACTTC,CASSSLAGQLKYF
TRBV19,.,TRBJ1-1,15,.,TGTGCCAGTAGATACCAGCAGGGGTGGGGCACTGAAGCTTTCTTT,CASRYQQGWGTEAFF
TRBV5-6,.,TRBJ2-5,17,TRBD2,TGTGCCAGCAGCTCCAAGCCTGGACTAGCGGGGGAAAAGACCCAGTACTTC,CASSSKPGLAGEKTQYF
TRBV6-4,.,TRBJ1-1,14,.,TGTGCCAGCAGTGCCACAGGGACGAACACTGAAGCTTTCTTT,CASSATGTNTEAFF
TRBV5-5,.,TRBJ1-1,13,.,TGTGCCAGCAGGAGGGATTCAAACACTGAAGCTTTCTTT,CASRRDSNTEAFF
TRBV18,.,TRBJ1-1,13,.,TGTGCCAGCTCACCAGACACAAGCACTGAAGCTTTCTTT,CASSPDTSTEAFF
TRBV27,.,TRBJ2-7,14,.,TGTGCCAGCAGCAAGGCCGGCAGGCCCTACGAGCAGTACTTC,CASSKAGRPYEQYF
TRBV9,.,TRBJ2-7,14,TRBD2,TGTGCCAGCAGCGCGAGCGGGGGGGCTCACGAGCAGTACTTC,CASSASGGAHEQYF
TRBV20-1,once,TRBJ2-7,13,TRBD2,TGCAGTGCTAGTCCTAGCGGTTCCTACGAGCAGTACTTC,CSASPSGSYEQYF
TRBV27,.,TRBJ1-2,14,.,TGTGCCAGCAGTTTTAGGGGGGGAAACTATGGCTACACCTTC,CASSFRGGNYGYTF
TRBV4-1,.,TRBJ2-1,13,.,TGCGCCAGCAGCCAATTAGGCGGGGATGAGCAGTTCTTC,CASSQLGGDEQFF
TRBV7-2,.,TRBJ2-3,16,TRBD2,TGTGCCAGCAGCCCTGCGGCGGGAGGGAGCACAGATACGCAGTATTTT,CASSPAAGGSTDTQYF
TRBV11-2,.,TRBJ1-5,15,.,TGTGCCAGCAGCTTAGGGGCAGGGGAAGATCAGCCCCAGCATTTT,CASSLGAGEDQPQHF
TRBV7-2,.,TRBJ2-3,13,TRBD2,TGTGCCAGCGAAAGCGGGGGCACAGATACGCAGTATTTT,CASESGGTDTQYF
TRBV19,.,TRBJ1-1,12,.,TGTGCCAGTAGTTGGGGCAGGTCTGAAGCTTTCTTT,CASSWGRSEAFF
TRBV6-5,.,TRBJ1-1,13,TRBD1,TGTGCCAGCGCCCGCCAGACAGGGGGTGAAGCTTTCTTT,CASARQTGGEAFF
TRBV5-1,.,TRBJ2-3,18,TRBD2,TGCGCCAGCAGCTTCCGAGTAACTAGCGGGGGGGCCACAGATACGCAGTATTTT,CASSFRVTSGGATDTQYF
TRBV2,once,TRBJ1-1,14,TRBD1,TGTGCCAGCAGTTTACAGGGGCCCGGGGGTGAAGCTTTCTTT,CASSLQGPGGEAFF
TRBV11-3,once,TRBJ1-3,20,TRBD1,TGTGCCAGCAGCAATATACCCCGGGACAGGGGGGTCTACTCTGGAAACACCATATATTTT,CASSNIPRDRGVYSGNTIYF
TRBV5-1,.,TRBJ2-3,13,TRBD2,TGCGCCAGCAGCTGGGGGGGAACAGATACGCAGTATTTT,CASSWGGTDTQYF
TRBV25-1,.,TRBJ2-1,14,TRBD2,TGTGCCAGCGGTAGAGGCGGGGGATACAATGAGCAGTTCTTC,CASGRGGGYNEQFF
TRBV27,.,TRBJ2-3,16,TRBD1,TGTGCCAGCAGTCGCCATACCGGGACAGAATACTATACGCAGTATTTT,CASSRHTGTEYYTQYF